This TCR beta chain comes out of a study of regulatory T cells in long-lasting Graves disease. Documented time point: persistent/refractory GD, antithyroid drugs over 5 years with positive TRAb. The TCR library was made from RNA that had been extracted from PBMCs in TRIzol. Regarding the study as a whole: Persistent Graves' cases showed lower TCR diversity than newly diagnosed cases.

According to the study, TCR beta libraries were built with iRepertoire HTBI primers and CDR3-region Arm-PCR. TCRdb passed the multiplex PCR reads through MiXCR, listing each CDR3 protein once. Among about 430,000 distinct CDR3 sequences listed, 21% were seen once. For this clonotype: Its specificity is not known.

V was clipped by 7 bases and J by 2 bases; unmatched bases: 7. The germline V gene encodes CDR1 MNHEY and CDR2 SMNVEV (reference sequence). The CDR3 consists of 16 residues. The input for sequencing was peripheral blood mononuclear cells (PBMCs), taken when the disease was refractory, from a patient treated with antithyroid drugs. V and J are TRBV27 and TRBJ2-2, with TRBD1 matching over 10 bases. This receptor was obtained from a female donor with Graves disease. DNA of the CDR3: TGTGCCAGCACCCTTCGGGACAGGGGCAACACCGGGGAGCTGTTTTTT. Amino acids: CASTLRDRGNTGELFF.